This entry lists 2 T cell receptor beta chains sequenced from one sample in a study of shared clonotypes between healthy human individuals. Naive-designated CD8 cells lacked CD45RO, were positively enriched for CCR7, and omitted terminally differentiated effector memory CD45RA+ cells. Profiling relied on immunoSEQ multiplex PCR, and the TCRdb table lists in-frame clones only, not all of them. The repertoire consists of around 1.9 million clones, with just over 90% occurring once and the leading ten covering under 2%. The material sequenced was naive CD8+ T cells from PBMCs. The source of these receptors is a man between 18 and 35 years old in good health. Some clones in this sample may be carry-over from other donors' samples.

The V gene is TRBV21-1, the J gene TRBJ2-7; the D call in the table, TRBD1, was not verified against the DNA. TRBV21-1 is a listed pseudogene. This CDR3 contains 13 residues. CDR3 region: CASSTPRDYEQYF. The CDR3 DNA reads as TGTGCCAGCAGCACGCCCAGGGACTACGAGCAGTACTTC.

The V call is TRBV9, the J call TRBJ2-3; 13 positions match TRBD2. V shed 4 bases, J shed 9 bases, and the junction held 14 bases outside the gene matches. There are 17 residues in the CDR3. The germline V gene has CDR1 SGDLS and CDR2 YYNGEE. As DNA, the CDR3 is TGTGCCAGCAGCTCCGCCGGACTAGCGGGGGAGACGGAAACGCAGTATTTT. This translates into CASSSAGLAGETETQYF.